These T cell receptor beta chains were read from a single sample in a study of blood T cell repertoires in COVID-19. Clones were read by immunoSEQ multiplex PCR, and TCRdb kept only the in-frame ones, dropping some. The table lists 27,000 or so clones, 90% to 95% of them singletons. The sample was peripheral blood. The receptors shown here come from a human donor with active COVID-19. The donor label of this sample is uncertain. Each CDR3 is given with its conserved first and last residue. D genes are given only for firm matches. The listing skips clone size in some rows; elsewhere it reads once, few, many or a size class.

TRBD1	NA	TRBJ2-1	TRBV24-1	TGTGCCACCAGTGAGGGACAGGGGACCCTCTACAATGAGCAGTTCTTC	CATSEGQGTLYNEQFF
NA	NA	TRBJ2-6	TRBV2	TGTGCCAGCAAAGGGTCGGGGGTCCGAGTGTTAGGCTTCTCCTCTGGGGCCAACGTCCTGACTTTC	CASKGSGVRVLGFSSGANVLTF
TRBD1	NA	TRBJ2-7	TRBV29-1	TGCAGCGGACGAGACGGGACAGGGGGCAGTGAGCAGTACTTC	CSGRDGTGGSEQYF
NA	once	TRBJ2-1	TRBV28	TGTGCCAGCAGGGCCGGAGGGGTTCGGGGTGAGCAGTTCTTC	CASRAGGVRGEQFF
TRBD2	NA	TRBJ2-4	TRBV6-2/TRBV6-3	TGTGCCAGCAGTTATTCAGAGCGGGAGGGAGGTAGGGCCAAAAACATTCAGTACTTC	CASSYSEREGGRAKNIQYF
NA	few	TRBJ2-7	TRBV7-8	TGTGCCAGCAGCTTAGCAGTCGACATATACGAGCAGTACTTC	CASSLAVDIYEQYF
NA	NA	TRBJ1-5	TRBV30	TGTGCCTGGAGGAGGGGCAATCAGCCCCAGCATTTT	CAWRRGNQPQHF
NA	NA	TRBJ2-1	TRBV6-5	TGTGCCAGCAGTTACCCCGGGACTTTCACGGAGTTCTTC	CASSYPGTFTEFF
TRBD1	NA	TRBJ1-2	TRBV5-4	TGTGCCAGCAGCTCCGGGGGGGACAGCGTTAACTATGGCTACACCTTC	CASSSGGDSVNYGYTF
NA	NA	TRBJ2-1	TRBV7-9	TGTGCCAGCAGCTTAGGGGCCGGTAGCGGCATCTCCTACAATGAGCAGTTCTTC	CASSLGAGSGISYNEQFF
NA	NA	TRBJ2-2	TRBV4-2	TGTGCCAGCAGCCAAGAGGCGGTGAACACCGGGGAGCTGTTTTTT	CASSQEAVNTGELFF
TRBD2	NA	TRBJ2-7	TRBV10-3	TGTGCCATGGCCCCGACTAGCGGGGGTTACGAGCAGTACTTC	CAMAPTSGGYEQYF
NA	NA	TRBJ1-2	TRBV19	TGTGCCAGTTCCCTCGAGGGGGCTAACTATGGCTACACCTTC	CASSLEGANYGYTF
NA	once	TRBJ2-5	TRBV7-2	TGTGCCAGCAGCTTAATAACTCCAGGGGAGACCCAGTACTTC	CASSLITPGETQYF
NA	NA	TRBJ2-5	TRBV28	TGTGCCAGCAGTTTCGACGAGAACGCGGTGGAGACCCAGTACTTC	CASSFDENAVETQYF
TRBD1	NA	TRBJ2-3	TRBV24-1	TGTGCCACCAGTGATGCCGGGACAGCCTCCACAGATACGCAGTATTTT	CATSDAGTASTDTQYF
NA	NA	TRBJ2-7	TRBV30	TGTGCCTGGAGTGTACTTGAACGCGCCGCCTACGAGCAGTACTTC	CAWSVLERAAYEQYF
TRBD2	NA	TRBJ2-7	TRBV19	TGTGCCAGTAGTATAGTTTCTAGCGGGCTAAACTACGAGCAGTACTTC	CASSIVSSGLNYEQYF
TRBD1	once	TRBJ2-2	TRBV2	TGTGCCAGCAAGACCGGGACAGCCACCGGGGAGCTGTTTTTT	CASKTGTATGELFF
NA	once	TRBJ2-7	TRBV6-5	TGTGCCAGCAGTTCCGTCAGGGTGGGCGAGCAGTACTTC	CASSSVRVGEQYF
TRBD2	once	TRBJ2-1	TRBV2	TGTGCCAGCAGTGGACTAGCGGGAGGGCCAGGAGAGCAGTTCTTC	CASSGLAGGPGEQFF
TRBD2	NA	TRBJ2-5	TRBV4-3	TGCGCCAGCAGACCTTGTAGCGGGATGTACCAAGAGACCCAGTACTTC	CASRPCSGMYQETQYF
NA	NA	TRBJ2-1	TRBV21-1	TGTGCCAGCAGCGAAAGCTGGGGGGGAGGGCCCGATGAGCAGTTCTTC	CASSESWGGGPDEQFF
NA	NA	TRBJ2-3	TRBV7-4	TGTGCCAGCAGCTTATGTGACAGCGCAGATACGCAGTATTTT	CASSLCDSADTQYF
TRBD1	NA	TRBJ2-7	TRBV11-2	TGTGCCAGCAGCTTAGGGACAGGGGCCTACGAGCAGTACTTC	CASSLGTGAYEQYF
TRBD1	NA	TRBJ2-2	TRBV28	TGTGCCAGCAGTGGCCAAGGACAGGTCACCGGGGAGCTGTTTTTT	CASSGQGQVTGELFF
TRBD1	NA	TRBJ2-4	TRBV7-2	TGTGCCAGCAGCTTAGGACAGGGGGCGGACATTCAGTACTTC	CASSLGQGADIQYF
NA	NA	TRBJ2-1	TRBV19	TGTGCCAGTAGTATACGACAGGGAGGATCCTACAATGAGCAGTTCTTC	CASSIRQGGSYNEQFF
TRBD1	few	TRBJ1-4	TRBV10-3	TGTGCCATCAGTGAGGTGACAGGGCAGAAACTGTTTTTT	CAISEVTGQKLFF
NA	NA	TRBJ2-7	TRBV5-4	TGTGCCAGCAGCTCCCGGGACATGTCCTACGAGCAGTACTTC	CASSSRDMSYEQYF
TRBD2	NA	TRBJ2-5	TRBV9	TGTGCCAGCAGCGTATTCCCTAGCGGGGTCCAAGAGACCCAGTACTTC	CASSVFPSGVQETQYF
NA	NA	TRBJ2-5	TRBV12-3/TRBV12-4	TGTGCCAGCAGCCCAGGGATGGGGGAGACCCAGTACTTC	CASSPGMGETQYF
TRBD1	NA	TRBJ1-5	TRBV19	TGTGCCAGTAGCACCGGGACAGGGTCTAGCAATCAGCCCCAGCATTTT	CASSTGTGSSNQPQHF
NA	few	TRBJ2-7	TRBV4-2	TGTGCCAGCAGCCAAGTTGGTGGGGGAGCGGGTGAGCAGTACTTC	CASSQVGGGAGEQYF
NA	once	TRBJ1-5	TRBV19	TGTGCCAGTAGTCTAGGACATTTAAATCAGCCCCAGCATTTT	CASSLGHLNQPQHF
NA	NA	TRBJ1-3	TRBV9	TGTGCCAGCAGCGTAGGAGACTCTGGAAACACCATATATTTT	CASSVGDSGNTIYF
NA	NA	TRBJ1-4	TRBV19	TGTGCCAGTAGTGTCGGGGATGAAAAACTGTTTTTT	CASSVGDEKLFF
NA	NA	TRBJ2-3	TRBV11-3	TGTGCCAGCAGCTCGGGCAGGGGTTTTCGGCACGCAGATACGCAGTATTTT	CASSSGRGFRHADTQYF
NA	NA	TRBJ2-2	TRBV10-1	TGCGCCAGCAGTCCACAGGGAATCGGGGAGCTGTTTTTT	CASSPQGIGELFF
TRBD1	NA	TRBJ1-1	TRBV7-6	TGTGCCAGCAGCCAAGGGGGCACCATGAACACTGAAGCTTTCTTT	CASSQGGTMNTEAFF
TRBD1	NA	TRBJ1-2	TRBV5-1	TGCGCCAGCAGAGACGCGGGGGCCACAGGGGGCAAAGGAGGCTACACCTTC	CASRDAGATGGKGGYTF
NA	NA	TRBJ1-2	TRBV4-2	TGTGCCAGCAGCCAAGCCCCGACAGGAAACTATGGCTACACCTTC	CASSQAPTGNYGYTF